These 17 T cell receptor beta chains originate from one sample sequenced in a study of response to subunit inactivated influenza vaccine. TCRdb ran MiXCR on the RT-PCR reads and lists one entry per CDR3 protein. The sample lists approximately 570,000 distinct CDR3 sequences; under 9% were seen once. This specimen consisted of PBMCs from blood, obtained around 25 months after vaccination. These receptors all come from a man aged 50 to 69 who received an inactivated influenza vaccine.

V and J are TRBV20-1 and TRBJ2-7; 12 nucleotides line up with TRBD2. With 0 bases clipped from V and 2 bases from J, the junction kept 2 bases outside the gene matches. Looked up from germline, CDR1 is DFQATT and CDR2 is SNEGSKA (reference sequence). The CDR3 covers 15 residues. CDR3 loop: CSARDTSGGPYEQYF. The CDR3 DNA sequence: TGCAGTGCTAGAGATACTAGCGGGGGGCCCTACGAGCAGTACTTC.

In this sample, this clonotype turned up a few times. CDR3 DNA: TGTGCCAGCAGCCTATGGCGGACTCACACCCCAGATACGCAGTATTTT. Translating it yields CASSLWRTHTPDTQYF. The rearrangement uses TRBV14 and TRBJ2-3, with a tentative D call TRBD2 (5 bases). Germline V lookup: CDR1 SGHDN, CDR2 FVKESK. Trimming took off 4 bases at V and 4 bases at J, with 18 bases between the two ends. This CDR3 has 16 residues.

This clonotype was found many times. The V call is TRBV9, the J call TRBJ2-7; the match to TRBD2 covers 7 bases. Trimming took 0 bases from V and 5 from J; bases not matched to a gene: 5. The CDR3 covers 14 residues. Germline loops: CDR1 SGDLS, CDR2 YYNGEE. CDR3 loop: CASSVGLAPDEQYF. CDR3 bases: TGTGCCAGCAGCGTAGGACTAGCACCGGACGAGCAGTACTTC. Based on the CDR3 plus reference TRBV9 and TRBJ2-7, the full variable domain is DSGVTQTPKHLITATGQRVTLRCSPRSGDLSVYWYQQSLDQGLQFLIQYYNGEERAKGNILERFSAQQFPDLHSELNLSSLELGDSALYFCASSVGLAPDEQYFGPGTRLTVT.

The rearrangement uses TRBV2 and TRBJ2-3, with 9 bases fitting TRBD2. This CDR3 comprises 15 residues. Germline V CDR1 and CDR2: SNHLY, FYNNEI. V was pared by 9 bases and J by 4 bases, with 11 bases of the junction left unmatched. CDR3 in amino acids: CASYHRGGVADTQYF. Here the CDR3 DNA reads TGTGCCAGTTACCATCGCGGGGGGGTGGCAGATACGCAGTATTTT.

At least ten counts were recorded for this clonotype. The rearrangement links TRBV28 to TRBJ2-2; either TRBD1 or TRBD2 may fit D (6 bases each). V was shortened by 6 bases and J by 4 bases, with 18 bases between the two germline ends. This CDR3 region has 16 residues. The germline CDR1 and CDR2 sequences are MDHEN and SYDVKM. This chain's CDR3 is CASSPRGAVGTGELFF. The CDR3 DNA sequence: TGTGCCAGCAGCCCGAGGGGGGCGGTAGGCACCGGGGAGCTGTTTTTT.

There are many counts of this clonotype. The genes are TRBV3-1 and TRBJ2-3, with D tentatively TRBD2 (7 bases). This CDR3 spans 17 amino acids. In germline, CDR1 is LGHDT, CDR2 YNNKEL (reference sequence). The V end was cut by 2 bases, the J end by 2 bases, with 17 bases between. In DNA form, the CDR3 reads TGTGCCAGCAGCCAATATGGGGGGGCGGGAGACACAGATACGCAGTATTTT. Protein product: CASSQYGGAGDTDTQYF.

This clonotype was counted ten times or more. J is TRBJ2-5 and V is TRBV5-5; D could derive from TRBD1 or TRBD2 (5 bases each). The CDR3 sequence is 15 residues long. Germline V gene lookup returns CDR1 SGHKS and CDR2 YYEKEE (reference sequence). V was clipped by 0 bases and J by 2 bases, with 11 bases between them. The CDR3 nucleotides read TGTGCCAGCAGCTTGGGAGAGGGGCGGCAAGAGACCCAGTACTTC. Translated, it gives CASSLGEGRQETQYF.

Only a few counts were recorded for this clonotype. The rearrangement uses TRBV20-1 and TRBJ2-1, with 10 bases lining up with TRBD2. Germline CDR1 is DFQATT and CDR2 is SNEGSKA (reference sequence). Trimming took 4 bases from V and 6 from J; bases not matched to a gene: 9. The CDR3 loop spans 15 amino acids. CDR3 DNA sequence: TGCAGTGCTACTCTTCTAGCGGGAGCTTTCAATGAGCAGTTCTTC. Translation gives CSATLLAGAFNEQFF.

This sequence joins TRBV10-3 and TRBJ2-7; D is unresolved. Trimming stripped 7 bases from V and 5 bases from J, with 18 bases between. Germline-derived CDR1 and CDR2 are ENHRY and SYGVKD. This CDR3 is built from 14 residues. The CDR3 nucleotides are TGTGCCATCACCAACACAGTGATAGTAGACGAGCAGTACTTC. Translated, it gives CAITNTVIVDEQYF.

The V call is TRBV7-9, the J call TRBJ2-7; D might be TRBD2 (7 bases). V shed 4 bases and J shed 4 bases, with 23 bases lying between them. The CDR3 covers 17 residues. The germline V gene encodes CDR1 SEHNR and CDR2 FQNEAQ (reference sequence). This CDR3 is CASSSFRGATSVYEQYF. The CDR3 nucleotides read TGTGCCAGCAGCTCCTTCCGGGGGGCCACGTCGGTTTACGAGCAGTACTTC.

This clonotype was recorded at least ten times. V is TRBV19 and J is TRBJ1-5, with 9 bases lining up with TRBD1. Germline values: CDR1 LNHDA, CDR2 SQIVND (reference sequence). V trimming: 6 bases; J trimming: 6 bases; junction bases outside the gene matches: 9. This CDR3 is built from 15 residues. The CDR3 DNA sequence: TGTGCCAGTAGAGGAGAAACAGGGGGCCGTCAGCCCCAGCATTTT. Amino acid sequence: CASRGETGGRQPQHF.

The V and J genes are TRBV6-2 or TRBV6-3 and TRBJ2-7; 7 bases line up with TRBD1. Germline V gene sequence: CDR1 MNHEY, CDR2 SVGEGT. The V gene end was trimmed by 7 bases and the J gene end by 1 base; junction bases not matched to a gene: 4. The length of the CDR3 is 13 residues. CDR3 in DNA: TGTGCCAGCAACCCGACAGGGTCCTACGAGCAGTACTTC. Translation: CASNPTGSYEQYF.

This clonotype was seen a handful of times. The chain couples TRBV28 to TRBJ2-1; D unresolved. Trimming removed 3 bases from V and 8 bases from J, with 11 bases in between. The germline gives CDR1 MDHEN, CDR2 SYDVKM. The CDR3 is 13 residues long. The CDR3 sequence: CASSFTQFHEQFF. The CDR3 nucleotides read TGTGCCAGCAGTTTTACCCAGTTCCATGAGCAGTTCTTC.

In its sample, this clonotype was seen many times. CDR3 nucleotides: TGTGCCATCAGTGAGTCGTTGGGGTACCAGCCCCAGCATTTT. This encodes CAISESLGYQPQHF. The chain uses TRBV10-3 and TRBJ1-5; D remains ambiguous. This CDR3 comprises 14 residues. Germline CDR1 reads ENHRY; CDR2 reads SYGVKD. Trimming removed 0 bases at V and 7 bases at J, with 10 bases between.

Here the CDR3 reads CSASEGTVNSPLHF. CDR3 in DNA: TGCAGTGCTAGTGAGGGGACCGTTAATTCACCCCTCCACTTT. The chain has TRBV20-1 and TRBJ1-6; possible D gene TRBD1, 5 bases. Germline values: CDR1 DFQATT, CDR2 SNEGSKA (reference sequence). V dropped 3 bases and J dropped 6 bases, with 12 bases sitting between them. The CDR3 consists of 14 residues.

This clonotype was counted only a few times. As DNA, the CDR3 is TGTGCCAGCAGCTTGGACCAGGACGAGACAGATACGCAGTATTTT. Translation: CASSLDQDETDTQYF. V and J are TRBV5-6 and TRBJ2-3; D remains unclear. CDR1 is SGHDT, CDR2 YYEEEE, per germline. This CDR3 is built from 15 residues. Deletions cut 0 bases from V and 3 bases from J, with 11 bases between.

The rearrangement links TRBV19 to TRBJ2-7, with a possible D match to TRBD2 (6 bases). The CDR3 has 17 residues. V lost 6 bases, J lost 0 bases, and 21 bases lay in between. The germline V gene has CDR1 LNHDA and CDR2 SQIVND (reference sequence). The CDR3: CASSPQRLAGSSYEQYF. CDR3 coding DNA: TGTGCCAGTAGCCCGCAGCGTCTGGCGGGGAGCTCCTACGAGCAGTACTTC.